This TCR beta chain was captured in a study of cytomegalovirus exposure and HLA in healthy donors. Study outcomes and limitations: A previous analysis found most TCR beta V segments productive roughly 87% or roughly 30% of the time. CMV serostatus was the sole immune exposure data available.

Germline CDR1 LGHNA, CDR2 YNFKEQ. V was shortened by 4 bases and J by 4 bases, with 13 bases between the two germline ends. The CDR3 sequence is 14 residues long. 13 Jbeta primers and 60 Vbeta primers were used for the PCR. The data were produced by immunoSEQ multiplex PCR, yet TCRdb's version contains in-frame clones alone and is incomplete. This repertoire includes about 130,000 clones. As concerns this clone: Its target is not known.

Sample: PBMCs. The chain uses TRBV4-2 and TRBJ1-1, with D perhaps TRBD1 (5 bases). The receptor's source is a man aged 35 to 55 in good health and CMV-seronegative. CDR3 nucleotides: TGTGCCAGCAGCCCCCGACGCGGGGGCACTGAAGCTTTCTTT. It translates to CASSPRRGGTEAFF.